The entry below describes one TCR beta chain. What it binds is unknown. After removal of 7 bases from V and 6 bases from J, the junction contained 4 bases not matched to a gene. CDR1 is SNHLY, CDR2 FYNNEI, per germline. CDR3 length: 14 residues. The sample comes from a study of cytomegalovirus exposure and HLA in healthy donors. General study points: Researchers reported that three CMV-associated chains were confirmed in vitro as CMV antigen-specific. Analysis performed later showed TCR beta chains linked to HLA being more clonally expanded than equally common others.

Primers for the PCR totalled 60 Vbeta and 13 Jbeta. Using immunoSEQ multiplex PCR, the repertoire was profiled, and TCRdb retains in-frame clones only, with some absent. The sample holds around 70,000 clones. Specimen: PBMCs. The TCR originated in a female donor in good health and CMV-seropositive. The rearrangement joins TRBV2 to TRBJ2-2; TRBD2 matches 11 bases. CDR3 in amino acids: CASKGTSGSGELFF. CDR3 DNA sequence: TGTGCCAGCAAAGGGACTAGCGGTTCCGGGGAGCTGTTTTTT.